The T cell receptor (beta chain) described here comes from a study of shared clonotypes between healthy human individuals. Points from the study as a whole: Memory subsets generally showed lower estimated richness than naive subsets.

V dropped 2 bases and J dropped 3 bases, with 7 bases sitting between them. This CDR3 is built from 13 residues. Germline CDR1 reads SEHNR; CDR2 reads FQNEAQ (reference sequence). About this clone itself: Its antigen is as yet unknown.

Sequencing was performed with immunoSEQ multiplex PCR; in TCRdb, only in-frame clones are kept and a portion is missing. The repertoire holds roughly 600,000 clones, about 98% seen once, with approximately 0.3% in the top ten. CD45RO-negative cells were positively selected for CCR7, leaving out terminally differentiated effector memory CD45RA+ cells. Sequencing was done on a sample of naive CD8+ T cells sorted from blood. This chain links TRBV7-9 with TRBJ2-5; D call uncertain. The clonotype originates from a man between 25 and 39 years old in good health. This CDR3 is CASSLSLEETQYF. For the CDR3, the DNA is TGTGCCAGCAGCTTATCTCTCGAAGAGACCCAGTACTTC. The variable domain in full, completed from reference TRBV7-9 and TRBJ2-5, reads DTGVSQNPRHKITKRGQNVTFRCDPISEHNRLYWYRQTLGQGPEFLTYFQNEAQLEKSRLLSDRFSAERPKGSFSTLEIQRTEQGDSAMYLCASSLSLEETQYFGPGTRLLVL.